This record covers a single T cell receptor (beta chain). The sample is drawn from a study of blood T cell repertoires in COVID-19. Looking at the study overall: Sites in the United States, Italy and Spain provided acute and convalescent COVID-19 samples. Sources were T cells, B-cell-depleted T cells, or PBMCs; the material itself was cDNA or gDNA.

As handled by the study authors: It was from reference gene primer amplification that nucleated cell counts were estimated. TCRdb keeps only in-frame clones here, not all; method: immunoSEQ multiplex PCR. Clone size and V and J calls were adopted from that table, with D and trimming inferred from the DNA. This repertoire shows about 94,000 clones, 70% to 90% found once; its top ten account for roughly 7.1%. This CDR3 has 17 residues. The V gene's germline CDR1 is SGHRS and CDR2 YFSETQ. Trimming left V 0 bases short and J 2 bases short, with 16 bases between. V usage is TRBV5-1 and J usage is TRBJ2-3; unclear D gene. Sequenced: peripheral blood. The TCR originated in a human donor with acute or convalescent COVID-19. The donor label of this sample is uncertain. The CDR3 nucleotides read TGCGCCAGCAGCTTGGGCTTGTCTGGCCAGATCACAGATACGCAGTATTTT. Its protein product is CASSLGLSGQITDTQYF. Supplemented by reference TRBV5-1 and TRBJ2-3, the full variable domain reads KAGVTQTPRYLIKTRGQQVTLSCSPISGHRSVSWYQQTPGQGLQFLFEYFSETQRNKGNFPGRFSGRQFSNSRSEMNVSTLELGDSALYLCASSLGLSGQITDTQYFGPGTRLTVL.